What follows are 6 T cell receptor beta chains derived from one specimen sequenced in a study of control samples from healthy donors and cancer patients. Produced via immunoSEQ multiplex PCR; TCRdb's table is partial and in-frame only. This sample has nearly 200,000 clones, with approximately 91% found just once. The source material was blood. Receptors were obtained from a man aged 25-40 years in good health.

This rearrangement joins TRBV2 to TRBJ1-5; D unresolved. The germline V gene has CDR1 SNHLY and CDR2 FYNNEI. The CDR3 has 13 amino acids. Trimming removed 7 bases at V and 6 bases at J, with 13 bases between. The CDR3: CASKWTESQPQHF. CDR3 nucleotides: TGTGCCAGCAAGTGGACGGAAAGTCAGCCCCAGCATTTT. Full variable domain (outside the CDR3, taken from reference TRBV2 and TRBJ1-5): EPEVTQTPSHQVTQMGQEVILRCVPISNHLYFYWYRQILGQKVEFLVSFYNNEISEKSEIFDDQFSVERPDGSNFTLKIRSTKLEDSAMYFCASKWTESQPQHFGDGTRLSIL.

CDR3 amino acids: CASSLYSGGASEQFF. The CDR3 DNA reads TGTGCCAGCAGTTTATACAGCGGGGGGGCCAGTGAGCAGTTCTTC. The chain has TRBV27 and TRBJ2-1; 10 bases map to TRBD2. The junction had 6 bases not matched to a gene; V was cut back by 1 base and J by 9 bases. Germline V gene data show CDR1 as MNHEY and CDR2 as SMNVEV (reference sequence). The CDR3 loop spans 15 amino acids.

This clone was recorded a few times. The chain has TRBV10-3 and TRBJ1-5, with a possible D match to TRBD1 (6 bases). The CDR3 consists of 13 residues. The germline V and J ends were trimmed by 6 bases and 6 bases, with 12 bases remaining between them. The germline CDR1 and CDR2 sequences are ENHRY and SYGVKD. This chain's CDR3 is CAIRRQEGQPQHF. In DNA form, the CDR3 reads TGTGCCATCAGGCGACAGGAAGGTCAGCCCCAGCATTTT.

This clone was seen only a few times. This chain uses TRBV29-1 with TRBJ2-1, with TRBD1 as a possible D gene (5 bases). CDR1 is SQVTM and CDR2 is ANQGSEA in the germline V gene. The CDR3 length is 12 residues. V was cut by 7 bases and J by 0 bases, with 7 bases left in between. Written as DNA, the CDR3 is TGCAGCGGAGACAGCTCCTACAATGAGCAGTTCTTC. This gives the protein CSGDSSYNEQFF.

The chain is built from TRBV7-8 and TRBJ1-1; weak D call: TRBD1 (5 bases). CDR3 length: 17 amino acids. CDR1 and CDR2 from the germline V gene are SGHVS and FQNEAQ. V lost 8 bases, J lost 2 bases, and 24 bases lay in between. CDR3 DNA sequence: TGTGCCAGCCTGAGGAACCGGGACGGCGGACTAAACACTGAAGCTTTCTTT. Its translation is CASLRNRDGGLNTEAFF.

The V call is TRBV19, the J call TRBJ2-3; TRBD2 matches at 11 bases. The CDR3 is 18 amino acids. Germline-derived CDR1 and CDR2 are LNHDA and SQIVND (reference sequence). Losses at the gene ends were 5 bases for V and 2 bases for J; bases not matched to a gene: 12. This CDR3 is CASSLTSGALPSTDTQYF. The CDR3 DNA reads as TGTGCCAGTAGTCTGACTAGCGGGGCCCTACCTTCCACAGATACGCAGTATTTT. Full variable domain (outside the CDR3, taken from reference TRBV19 and TRBJ2-3): DGGITQSPKYLFRKEGQNVTLSCEQNLNHDAMYWYRQDPGQGLRLIYYSQIVNDFQKGDIAEGYSVSREKKESFPLTVTSAQKNPTAFYLCASSLTSGALPSTDTQYFGPGTRLTVL.